The next 5 T cell receptor beta chains were all read from a single sample in a study of cytomegalovirus exposure and HLA in healthy donors. The PCR was carried out with 60 Vbeta primers and 13 Jbeta primers. Assay: immunoSEQ multiplex PCR; the TCRdb copy retains only in-frame clones and omits some. The sample lists about 150,000 clones, about 8.9% occurring once. Material for sequencing was PBMCs. The receptor set was obtained from a man in his fifties or sixties in good health and CMV-seronegative.

A few counts support this clone. The V gene is TRBV30, the J gene TRBJ2-2, with D possibly being TRBD1 (8 bases). CDR1 is GTSNPN and CDR2 is SVGIG in the germline V gene (reference sequence). CDR3 length: 16 amino acids. Trimming cost V 0 bases and J 2 bases, with 13 bases left between them. The DNA of the CDR3 is TGTGCCTGGAGTGTACAGGGGGGGCGCAACACCGGGGAGCTGTTTTTT. Translated: CAWSVQGGRNTGELFF.

The V and J genes are TRBV5-6 and TRBJ2-7, with 10 bases that match TRBD1. The CDR3 totals 15 residues. CDR1 is SGHDT and CDR2 is YYEEEE in the germline V gene. Unmatched junction bases numbered 8, after V lost 3 bases and J lost 5 bases. CDR3 loop: CASSSGWTGGDEQYF. Here the CDR3 DNA reads TGTGCCAGCAGCTCGGGATGGACAGGGGGTGACGAGCAGTACTTC.

The chain uses TRBV5-1 and TRBJ2-1, with TRBD2 matching over 11 bases. The CDR3 is made up of 18 amino acids. Germline V gene sequence: CDR1 SGHRS, CDR2 YFSETQ. After removal of 4 bases from V and 4 bases from J, the junction contained 13 bases not matched to a gene. The CDR3 loop is CASSPGASGGRGYNEQFF. CDR3 nucleotides: TGCGCCAGCAGCCCCGGGGCTAGCGGGGGGCGAGGGTACAATGAGCAGTTCTTC.

This clone was counted only a few times. V usage is TRBV19 and J usage is TRBJ2-1; 10 bases are a match to TRBD2. With 1 base clipped from V and 3 bases from J, the junction kept 3 bases outside the gene matches. Germline values: CDR1 LNHDA, CDR2 SQIVND (reference sequence). The CDR3 sequence is 16 residues long. The CDR3 spells CASSIATSGVYNEQFF. The CDR3 DNA reads as TGTGCCAGTAGTATAGCCACTAGCGGGGTCTACAATGAGCAGTTCTTC.

The V gene is TRBV25-1, the J gene TRBJ1-5; the match to TRBD1 covers 8 bases. Unmatched junction bases numbered 4, after V lost 3 bases and J lost 6 bases. There are 14 residues in the CDR3. CDR1 is MGHDK and CDR2 is SYGVNS in the germline V gene. Written as DNA, the CDR3 is TGTGCCAGCAGTGAGGGTCAGGGGGCTCAGCCCCAGCATTTT. Its protein product is CASSEGQGAQPQHF.